A single sample gave rise to the 21 T cell receptor beta chains below, sequenced in a study of T cells in Graves' hyperthyroidism and ophthalmopathy. What was amplified from RNA transcripts were TCR beta CDR3 regions. Using the HTBI primer set, a first-round RT-PCR was run on the TCR CDR3. TCRdb re-called the multiplex PCR reads with MiXCR, one entry per CDR3 protein. This table holds roughly 630,000 distinct CDR3 sequences, around 16% found once. Input material: blood. The origin of the receptors is a woman in her 30s with Graves' hyperthyroidism.

This clonotype was detected ten times or more. The V and J genes are TRBV12-3 or TRBV12-4 and TRBJ2-7, with TRBD2 matching over 7 bases. V was clipped by 1 base and J by 5 bases; unmatched bases: 5. This CDR3 region has 14 residues. The CDR3 region has the DNA TGTGCCAGCAGTTTAGGAGCGGGACTCCACGAGCAGTACTTC. Its protein product is CASSLGAGLHEQYF.

This clonotype was seen many times. The chain recombines TRBV20-1 with TRBJ2-3, with TRBD2 matching 14 bases. Losses at the gene ends were 0 bases for V and 3 bases for J; bases not matched to a gene: 5. The CDR3 covers 17 residues. The germline CDR1 and CDR2 sequences are DFQATT and SNEGSKA (reference sequence). The CDR3: CSARDGTSGSYTDTQYF. CDR3 sequence (DNA): TGCAGTGCTAGAGACGGGACTAGCGGGAGCTATACAGATACGCAGTATTTT.

This clonotype has just a few counts. V usage is TRBV18 and J usage is TRBJ2-1, with 11 bases identical to TRBD2. The CDR3 is 17 amino acids. Germline V lookup: CDR1 KGHSH, CDR2 LQKENI. Trimming at V came to 3 bases and at J to 5 bases, leaving 9 bases not matched to a gene. The DNA for the CDR3 is TGTGCCAGCTCACCTCTCTCGGTAGCGGGAGGGCACAATGAGCAGTTCTTC. This gives the protein CASSPLSVAGGHNEQFF.

The chain joins TRBV27 to TRBJ2-3, with a weak D call TRBD2 (6 bases). The CDR3 loop spans 17 amino acids. The V gene lost 1 base and the J gene lost 0 bases, with 14 bases spanning the gap. Germline V gene lookup returns CDR1 MNHEY and CDR2 SMNVEV (reference sequence). Written as DNA, the CDR3 is TGTGCCAGCAGTTTATACGCGACTAGATCTAGCACAGATACGCAGTATTTT. This codes for CASSLYATRSSTDTQYF.

In its sample, this clonotype was seen once. The V and J genes are TRBV5-1 and TRBJ1-4, with D possibly matching TRBD1 (6 bases). This CDR3 is built from 15 residues. Trimming left V 1 base short and J 7 bases short, with 14 bases between. The V gene's germline CDR1 is SGHRS and CDR2 YFSETQ. The CDR3 loop is CASSLQYDRIEKLFF. CDR3 in DNA: TGCGCCAGCAGCTTGCAATACGACAGGATTGAAAAACTGTTTTTT. The whole variable domain, filled in from reference TRBV5-1 and TRBJ1-4, reads KAGVTQTPRYLIKTRGQQVTLSCSPISGHRSVSWYQQTPGQGLQFLFEYFSETQRNKGNFPGRFSGRQFSNSRSEMNVSTLELGDSALYLCASSLQYDRIEKLFFGSGTQLSVL.

This clonotype was observed at least ten times. The rearrangement uses TRBV7-3 and TRBJ1-1; perhaps TRBD1 as D (5 bases). Per germline, CDR1 SGHTA and CDR2 FQGTGA. The CDR3 is made up of 13 amino acids. Trimming left V 4 bases short and J 3 bases short, with 9 bases between. The CDR3 DNA sequence: TGTGCCAGCAGCTCAGGGATCCACACTGAAGCTTTCTTT. Translation: CASSSGIHTEAFF. Full variable domain (missing parts from reference TRBV7-3 and TRBJ1-1): GAGVSQTPSNKVTEKGKYVELRCDPISGHTALYWYRQSLGQGPEFLIYFQGTGAADDSGLPNDRFFAVRPEGSVSTLKIQRTERGDSAVYLCASSSGIHTEAFFGQGTRLTVV.

This chain links TRBV12-3 or TRBV12-4 with TRBJ2-1, with D possibly matching TRBD2 (7 bases). This CDR3 spans 13 amino acids. Trimming took 4 bases from V and 9 from J, leaving 13 bases between them. The CDR3 sequence is CASSYEGEGEQFF. CDR3 nucleotides: TGTGCCAGCAGTTACGAGGGGGAGGGTGAGCAGTTCTTC.

The table lists this clonotype with many counts. The rearrangement uses TRBV5-1 and TRBJ2-3; TRBD2 matches 12 bases. The V gene end was trimmed by 0 bases and the J gene end by 2 bases; junction bases not matched to a gene: 1. The CDR3 runs to 16 residues. CDR1 SGHRS and CDR2 YFSETQ come from the germline V gene. The CDR3, as DNA: TGCGCCAGCAGCTTGGGACTAGCGGGAGCCACAGATACGCAGTATTTT. Translated: CASSLGLAGATDTQYF.

This clonotype was detected many times. The J gene is TRBJ2-3, the V gene TRBV28; 8 nucleotides align to TRBD2. Germline V gene sequence: CDR1 MDHEN, CDR2 SYDVKM. The CDR3 is 15 amino acids. V lost 3 bases and J lost 2; bases outside the gene matches: 4. CDR3 nucleotides: TGTGCCAGCAGTTTGAACGGGGGGGACACAGATACGCAGTATTTT. The encoded protein is CASSLNGGDTDTQYF.

A note on this clonotype: This may come from a read error, since a much larger clone is one base off. V gene TRBV6-1 combines with J gene TRBJ2-3; TRBD2 agrees at 15 bases. The J segment lost 6 bases and the V segment lost 6 bases, leaving 13 bases of the junction unmatched. CDR1 and CDR2 from the germline V gene are MNHNS and SASEGT. The CDR3 runs 18 residues. CDR3 bases: TGTGCCAGCAGACGAGCGGGACTAGCGGGAGGCCCTGGGGATACGCAGTATTTT. This gives the protein CASRRAGLAGGPGDTQYF.

This chain joins TRBV24-1 and TRBJ2-3; 8 positions match TRBD2. Per the germline V gene, CDR1 is KGHDR and CDR2 is SFDVKD. The CDR3 has 16 amino acids. The V segment lost 4 bases and the J segment 4 bases; nucleotides outside the gene matches: 9. The DNA of the CDR3 is TGTGCCACCAGTGAAATCGGCGGGAGGATCGCAGATACGCAGTATTTT. It yields the protein CATSEIGGRIADTQYF.

This clonotype was detected many times. The chain links TRBV12-3 or TRBV12-4 to TRBJ2-1; unclear D gene. V lost 4 bases and J lost 1, with 11 bases in between. The length of the CDR3 is 15 residues. This CDR3 is CASSSSLGSYNEQFF. The CDR3 DNA sequence: TGTGCCAGCAGTTCCTCCCTGGGGTCCTACAATGAGCAGTTCTTC.

The rearrangement joins TRBV7-2 to TRBJ2-5; D might be TRBD1 or TRBD2, each matching 5 bases. This CDR3 spans 16 amino acids. Germline-derived CDR1 and CDR2 are SGHTA and FQGNSA. V shed 2 bases and J shed 5 bases, with 18 bases lying between them. The CDR3 here is CASSLTGLAPGETQYF. Here the CDR3 DNA reads TGTGCCAGCAGCTTAACGGGGCTAGCCCCCGGGGAGACCCAGTACTTC.

This clonotype has a count of ten or more. The chain uses TRBV3-1 and TRBJ2-3, with D perhaps matching TRBD2 (5 bases). CDR3 length equals 13 residues. CDR1 and CDR2 (germline): LGHDT, YNNKEL (reference sequence). V dropped 3 bases and J dropped 4 bases, with 8 bases sitting between them. The CDR3 DNA reads as TGTGCCAGCAGCCACAAAGCGGCAGATACGCAGTATTTT. It encodes CASSHKAADTQYF.

A few counts support this clonotype. The chain carries TRBV5-1 and TRBJ1-1, with 11 nucleotides matching TRBD1. Germline values: CDR1 SGHRS, CDR2 YFSETQ. J gave up 3 bases and V 4 bases, and 5 bases lay outside the gene matches. The CDR3 is made up of 15 amino acids. The DNA of the CDR3 is TGCGCCAGCAGCCCAAGGACAGGGGGCCACACTGAAGCTTTCTTT. It encodes CASSPRTGGHTEAFF.

This clonotype occurred many times. The chain employs TRBV7-8 and TRBJ1-5, with D hard to call. The germline V and J ends were trimmed by 5 bases and 4 bases, with 15 bases remaining between them. CDR1 and CDR2 (germline): SGHVS, FQNEAQ. The CDR3 length is 15 residues. CDR3 in DNA: TGTGCCAGCAGCCCTTTGGCCAGCCGGAATCAGCCCCAGCATTTT. As protein: CASSPLASRNQPQHF. The full variable domain, completed using reference TRBV7-8 and TRBJ1-5, is GAGVSQSPRYKVAKRGQDVALRCDPISGHVSLFWYQQALGQGPEFLTYFQNEAQLDKSGLPSDRFFAERPEGSVSTLKIQRTQQEDSAVYLCASSPLASRNQPQHFGDGTRLSIL.

Turning to this clonotype: A junction boundary mismatches the germline segment, possibly from a read error. The V and J genes are TRBV11-3 and TRBJ2-3; D might be TRBD2 (6 bases). Germline-derived CDR1 and CDR2 are SGHNT and YENEEA. The CDR3 totals 13 residues. The CDR3, as DNA: TGTGCCGGCAGCTTACGGACGGGAGATACGCAATATTTT. This codes for CAGSLRTGDTQYF.

This clonotype has more than one count but fewer than ten. The chain uses TRBV29-1 and TRBJ2-1; 13 nucleotides match TRBD2. CDR1 is SQVTM and CDR2 is ANQGSEA in the germline V gene. Trimming took 6 bases from V and 4 from J; bases not matched to a gene: 15. The CDR3 totals 18 residues. This chain's CDR3 is CSVGDSTGLAGEYNEQFF. As DNA, the CDR3 is TGCAGCGTGGGGGACAGTACAGGACTAGCGGGAGAATACAATGAGCAGTTCTTC.

V gene TRBV5-1 combines with J gene TRBJ2-7; 12 bases align to TRBD2. Germline-derived CDR1 and CDR2 are SGHRS and YFSETQ. The CDR3 has 16 residues. After removal of 0 bases from V and 0 bases from J, the junction contained 1 base not matched to a gene. Here the CDR3 DNA reads TGCGCCAGCAGCTTGGAGACTAGCGGGAGCTCCTACGAGCAGTACTTC. It encodes CASSLETSGSSYEQYF.

This clonotype occurred a few times. The gene calls are TRBV28 and TRBJ2-1; 8 bases match TRBD1. The junction had 18 bases not matched to a gene; V was cut back by 3 bases and J by 5 bases. This CDR3 region has 19 residues. Germline lookup yields CDR1 MDHEN and CDR2 SYDVKM. The DNA for the CDR3 is TGTGCCAGCAGTTTCCTCTACCGGGACAGGACGCGTGGGGACAATGAGCAGTTCTTC. Amino acid sequence: CASSFLYRDRTRGDNEQFF.

This clonotype was recorded many times. V usage is TRBV27 and J usage is TRBJ2-7; TRBD1 matches 9 bases. After removal of 4 bases from V and 3 bases from J, the junction contained 7 bases not matched to a gene. The germline V gene encodes CDR1 MNHEY and CDR2 SMNVEV (reference sequence). CDR3 length equals 15 residues. In DNA, the CDR3 is TGTGCCAGCAGTTCCCTGGGACAGGGAGACTACGAGCAGTACTTC. It yields the protein CASSSLGQGDYEQYF.